This T cell receptor (beta chain) was sequenced during a study of blood T cell repertoires in COVID-19. Study as a whole: Samples of COVID-19 (acute and convalescent) were obtained from the United States, Italy and Spain. Sources were T cells, B-cell-depleted T cells, or PBMCs; the material itself was cDNA or gDNA.

Deletions cut 6 bases from V and 7 bases from J, with 10 bases between. The CDR3 spans 12 residues. From germline, CDR1 is MNHEY and CDR2 SVGEGT. Authors' data handling: From reference gene primer amplification, estimates of nucleated cell counts were derived. Sequencing used immunoSEQ multiplex PCR; TCRdb keeps in-frame clones, though not all of them. Clone size and the V and J calls come from that table; the DNA yielded D and trimming. The table lists 240,000 or so clones, 70% to 90% of them singletons, with 6.2% in the top ten. Sequences were obtained from peripheral blood. The V call is TRBV6-2 or TRBV6-3, the J call TRBJ2-1, with D perhaps TRBD2 (5 bases). This clonotype was obtained from a man aged 55 to 70 with acute or convalescent COVID-19. The CDR3 coding sequence is TGTGCCAGCAGCCGAGGACTTAATGAGCAGTTCTTC. This codes for CASSRGLNEQFF.